This T cell receptor (beta chain) was profiled in a study of T cell changes during pregnancy in multiple sclerosis. Method: immunoSEQ multiplex PCR; TCRdb's copy keeps in-frame clones and lacks some. Among 88,000 or so clones listed, just over 90% were seen once. The CDR3 has 13 residues. The germline gives CDR1 ENHRY, CDR2 SYGVKD. Trimming removed 4 bases at V and 5 bases at J, with 12 bases between. The rearrangement links TRBV10-3 to TRBJ2-7, with unresolved D. This specimen consisted of peripheral blood, obtained before pregnancy. The TCR comes from a female donor with multiple sclerosis, enrolled in a pregnancy study. The CDR3 DNA sequence: TGTGCCATCAGTGGCGCAGGCTTACACGAGCAGTACTTC. It codes for CAISGAGLHEQYF.